These 3 T cell receptor beta chains were sequenced from one sample in a study of glioma-infiltrating T cells. Using RNA template, CDR3s of TCR alpha and beta were amplified with iRepertoire arm-PCR. TCRdb reprocessed the multiplex PCR reads with MiXCR, giving one entry per CDR3 protein. The sample comprises 100,000 to 150,000 distinct CDR3 sequences, about 23% of which are singletons, and around 15% rests with the top ten. Sequences were obtained from glioma tissue, nonneoplastic brain tissue, or PBMCs (not recorded which). These receptors originate from a human donor with low-grade glioma or glioblastoma, undergoing nonglioma brain surgery, or in good health (not recorded which).

The V call is TRBV2, the J call TRBJ2-1, with 7 bases fitting TRBD1. The CDR3 spans 18 residues. The germline V gene has CDR1 SNHLY and CDR2 FYNNEI. The V segment lost 5 bases and the J segment 3 bases; nucleotides outside the gene matches: 16. CDR3 DNA sequence: TGTGCCAGCAGTACCGAGCCCGACAGGGTTAACTTCTACAATGAGCAGTTCTTC. Translation gives CASSTEPDRVNFYNEQFF.

This clonotype appeared many times. This rearrangement joins TRBV2 to TRBJ1-2; 8 bases line up with TRBD1. The V and J ends lost 3 bases and 7 bases, in that order; junction bases with no gene match: 13. The CDR3 length is 16 residues. Germline V CDR1 and CDR2: SNHLY, FYNNEI. The CDR3 protein is CASSDRQGSPGVGYTF. CDR3 bases: TGTGCCAGCAGTGATCGACAGGGGAGTCCTGGAGTTGGCTACACCTTC.

Details on this clonotype: The germline gene is not matched at one end of the junction; a read error may be the cause. This chain links TRBV29-1 with TRBJ2-7; TRBD1 might be the D (6 bases). The CDR3 consists of 15 residues. Per the germline V gene, CDR1 is SQVTM and CDR2 is ANQGSEA. CDR3 sequence: CIVGGTGTRYYEQYF. CDR3 sequence (DNA): TGCATCGTTGGAGGAACCGGGACACGCTACTACGAGCAGTACTTC.